This TCR beta chain was recorded in a study of T cell clonality in common variable immunodeficiency. Regarding the study as a whole: CVID subjects showed higher TCRbeta clonality than healthy controls. CVID patient heterogeneity limited repertoire-clinical complication correlations.

Details on this clone: Its antigen is unknown. The CDR3 goes on 3 residues after the read ends, and that part is filled in from the germline J gene.

Each donor provided roughly 4.5 to 8.5 ml of heparinized whole blood. CDR1 and CDR2 (germline): SGHDT, YYEEEE. CDR3 size: 14 residues. Trimming stripped 2 bases from V and 4 bases from J, with 12 bases between. Here immunoSEQ multiplex PCR was the method, and the copy in TCRdb shows in-frame clones only, minus some. Recorded here are around 81,000 clones, none singletons. The TCR originated in a person aged 18 to 70 in good health. The chain carries TRBV5-6 and TRBJ1-2; the D is unclear. The source material was peripheral blood mononuclear cells. The CDR3 protein is CASSFPHGVYGYTF. The sequenced CDR3 bases are TGTGCCAGCAGCTTCCCCCACGGGGTCTATGGC.